The present T cell receptor (beta chain) was sequenced within a study of T cell responses to AZD1222 COVID-19 vaccine. A remark on this clone: Its antigen is not known.

Study observations and caveats: Targets within unmutated variant regions were reportedly found for nearly half of spike-specific TCRs.

The V and J ends lost 4 bases and 1 base, in that order; junction bases with no gene match: 18. CDR1 is LNHDA, CDR2 SQIVND, per germline (reference sequence). The CDR3 consists of 19 residues. Profiling relied on immunoSEQ multiplex PCR, and the TCRdb table lists in-frame clones only, not all of them. The sample lists about 160,000 clones, more than 85% occurring once. The chain recombines TRBV19 with TRBJ2-5, with 7 bases matching TRBD2. Sequencing was performed on peripheral blood, taken 28 days after the second AZD1222 dose. The receptor's source is an adult who received the AZD1222 COVID-19 vaccine. The CDR3 nucleotides read TGTGCCAGTAGTAAGGGTAGCGGGTCCGGTTCCGGGTTCCAAGAGACCCAGTACTTC. Its translation: CASSKGSGSGSGFQETQYF.